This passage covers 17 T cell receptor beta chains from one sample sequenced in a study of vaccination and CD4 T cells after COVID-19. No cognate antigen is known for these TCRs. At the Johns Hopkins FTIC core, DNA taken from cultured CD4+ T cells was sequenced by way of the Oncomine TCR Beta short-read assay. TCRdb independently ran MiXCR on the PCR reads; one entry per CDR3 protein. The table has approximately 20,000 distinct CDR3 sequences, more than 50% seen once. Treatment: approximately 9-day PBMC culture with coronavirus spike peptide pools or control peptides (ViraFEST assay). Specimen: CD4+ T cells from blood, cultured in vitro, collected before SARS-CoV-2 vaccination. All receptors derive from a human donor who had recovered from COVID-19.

CDR3 coding DNA: TGTGCCAGCGCTGAGGGGGTCGGGACTGAAGCTTTCTTT. This translates into CASAEGVGTEAFF. V usage is TRBV28 and J usage is TRBJ1-1, with D perhaps TRBD1 (6 bases). The CDR3 has 13 amino acids. Germline V gives CDR1 MDHEN, CDR2 SYDVKM. Trimming took off 8 bases at V and 5 bases at J, with 15 bases between the two ends.

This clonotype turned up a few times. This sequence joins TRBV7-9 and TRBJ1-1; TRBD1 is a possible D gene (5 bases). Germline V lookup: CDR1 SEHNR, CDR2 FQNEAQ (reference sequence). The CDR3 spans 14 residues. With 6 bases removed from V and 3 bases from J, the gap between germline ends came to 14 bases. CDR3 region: CASRGTPRDTEAFF. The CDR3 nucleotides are TGTGCCAGCAGGGGGACTCCGAGAGACACTGAAGCTTTCTTT. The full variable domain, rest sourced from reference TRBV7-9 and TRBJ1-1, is DTGVSQNPRHKITKRGQNVTFRCDPISEHNRLYWYRQTLGQGPEFLTYFQNEAQLEKSRLLSDRFSAERPKGSFSTLEIQRTEQGDSAMYLCASRGTPRDTEAFFGQGTRLTVV.

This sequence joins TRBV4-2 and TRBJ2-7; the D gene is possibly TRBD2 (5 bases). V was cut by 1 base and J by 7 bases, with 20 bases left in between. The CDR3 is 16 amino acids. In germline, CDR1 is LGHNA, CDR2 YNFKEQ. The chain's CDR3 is CASSQAMGQVTGEQYF. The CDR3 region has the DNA TGTGCCAGCAGCCAAGCCATGGGCCAGGTAACGGGGGAGCAGTACTTC.

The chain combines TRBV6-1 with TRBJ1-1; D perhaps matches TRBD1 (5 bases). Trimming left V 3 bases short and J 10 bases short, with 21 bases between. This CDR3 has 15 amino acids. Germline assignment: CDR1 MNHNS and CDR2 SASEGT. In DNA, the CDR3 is TGTGCCAGCAGTGACAAGGGTCGGGGGAATGGTGGAGCTTTCTTT. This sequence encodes CASSDKGRGNGGAFF.

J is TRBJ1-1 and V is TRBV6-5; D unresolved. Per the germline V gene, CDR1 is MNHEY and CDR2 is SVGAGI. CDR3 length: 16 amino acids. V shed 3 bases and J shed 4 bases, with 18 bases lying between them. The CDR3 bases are TGTGCCAGCAGTTATCCCCCGGGAAAGTCTACCACTGAAGCTTTCTTT. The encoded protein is CASSYPPGKSTTEAFF.

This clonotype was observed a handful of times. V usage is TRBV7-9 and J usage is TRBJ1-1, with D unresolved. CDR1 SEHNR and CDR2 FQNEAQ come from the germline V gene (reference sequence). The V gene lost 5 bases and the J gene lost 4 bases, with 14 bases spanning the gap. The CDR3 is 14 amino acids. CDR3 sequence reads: CASSSRGRGTEAFF. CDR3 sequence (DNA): TGTGCCAGCAGCAGCCGGGGTAGAGGCACTGAAGCTTTCTTT.

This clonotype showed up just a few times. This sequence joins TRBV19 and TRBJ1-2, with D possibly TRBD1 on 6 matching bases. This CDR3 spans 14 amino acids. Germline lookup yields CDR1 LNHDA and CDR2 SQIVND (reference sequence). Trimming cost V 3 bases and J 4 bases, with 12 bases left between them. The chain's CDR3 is CASSIGGPVYGYTF. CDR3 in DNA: TGTGCCAGTAGTATTGGGGGGCCGGTCTATGGCTACACCTTC.

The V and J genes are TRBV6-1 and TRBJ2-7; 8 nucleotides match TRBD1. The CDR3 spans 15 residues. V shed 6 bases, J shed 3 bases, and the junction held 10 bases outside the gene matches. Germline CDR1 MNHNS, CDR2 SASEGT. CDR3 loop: CASSSTPGGHYEQYF. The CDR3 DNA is TGTGCCAGCAGCTCCACTCCAGGGGGCCACTACGAGCAGTACTTC.

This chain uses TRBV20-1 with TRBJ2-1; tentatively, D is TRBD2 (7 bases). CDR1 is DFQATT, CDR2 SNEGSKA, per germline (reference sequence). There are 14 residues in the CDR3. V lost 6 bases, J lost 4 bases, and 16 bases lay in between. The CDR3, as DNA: TGCAGTGCCCTAGGAGGGGGAGGGTACAATGAGCAGTTCTTC. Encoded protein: CSALGGGGYNEQFF.

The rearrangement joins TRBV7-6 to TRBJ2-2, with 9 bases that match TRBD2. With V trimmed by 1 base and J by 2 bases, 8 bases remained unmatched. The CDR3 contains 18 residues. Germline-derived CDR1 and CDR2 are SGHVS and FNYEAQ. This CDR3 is CASSLVGTSFLNTGELFF. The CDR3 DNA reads TGTGCCAGCAGCTTAGTAGGGACTAGCTTTCTTAACACCGGGGAGCTGTTTTTT.

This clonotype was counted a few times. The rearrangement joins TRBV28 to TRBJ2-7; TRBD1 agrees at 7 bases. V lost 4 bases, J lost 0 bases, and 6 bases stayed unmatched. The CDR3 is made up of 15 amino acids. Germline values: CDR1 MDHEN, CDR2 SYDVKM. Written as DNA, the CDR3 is TGTGCCAGCAGTTCCACAGGGGCCCTCTCCTACGAGCAGTACTTC. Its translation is CASSSTGALSYEQYF. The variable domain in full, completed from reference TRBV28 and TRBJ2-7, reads DVKVTQSSRYLVKRTGEKVFLECVQDMDHENMFWYRQDPGLGLRLIYFSYDVKMKEKGDIPEGYSVSREKKERFSLILESASTNQTSMYLCASSSTGALSYEQYFGPGTRLTVT.

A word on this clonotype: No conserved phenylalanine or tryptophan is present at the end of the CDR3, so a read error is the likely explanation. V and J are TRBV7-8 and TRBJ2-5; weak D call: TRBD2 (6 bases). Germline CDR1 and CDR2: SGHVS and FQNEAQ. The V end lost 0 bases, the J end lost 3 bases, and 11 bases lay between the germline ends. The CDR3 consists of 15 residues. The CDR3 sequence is CASSLARGPKETQYL. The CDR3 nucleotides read TGTGCCAGCAGCTTAGCGCGGGGACCAAAAGAGACCCAGTACTTA.

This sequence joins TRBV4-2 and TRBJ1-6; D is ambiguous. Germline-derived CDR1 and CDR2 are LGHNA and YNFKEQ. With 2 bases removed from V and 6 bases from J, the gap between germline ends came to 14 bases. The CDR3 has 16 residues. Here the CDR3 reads CASSQPEGIGNSPLHF. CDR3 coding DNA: TGTGCCAGCAGCCAACCCGAAGGCATAGGTAATTCACCCCTCCACTTT.

This chain's CDR3 is CASSADRVGQPQHF. The CDR3 DNA reads TGTGCCAGCAGTGCGGACAGGGTAGGCCAGCCCCAGCATTTT. V gene TRBV6-1 combines with J gene TRBJ1-5, with 8 bases matching TRBD1. Trimming cost V 4 bases and J 7 bases; bases outside gene matches: 6. CDR1 MNHNS and CDR2 SASEGT come from the germline V gene. This CDR3 is built from 14 residues.

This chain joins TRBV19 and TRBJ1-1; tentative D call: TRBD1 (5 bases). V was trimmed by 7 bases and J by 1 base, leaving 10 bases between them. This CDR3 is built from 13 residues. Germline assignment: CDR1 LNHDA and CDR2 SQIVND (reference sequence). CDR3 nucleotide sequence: TGTGCCAGTAATCCCACAGGGAACACTGAAGCTTTCTTT. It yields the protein CASNPTGNTEAFF.

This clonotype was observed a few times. CDR3 coding DNA: TGTGCCAGTAGTACCCGGGACAGGTTTTACAACTATGGCTACACCTTC. This gives the protein CASSTRDRFYNYGYTF. The chain joins TRBV19 to TRBJ1-2; 8 positions match TRBD1. Losses at the gene ends were 4 bases for V and 2 bases for J; bases not matched to a gene: 9. This CDR3 comprises 16 residues. Germline V gene lookup returns CDR1 LNHDA and CDR2 SQIVND (reference sequence).

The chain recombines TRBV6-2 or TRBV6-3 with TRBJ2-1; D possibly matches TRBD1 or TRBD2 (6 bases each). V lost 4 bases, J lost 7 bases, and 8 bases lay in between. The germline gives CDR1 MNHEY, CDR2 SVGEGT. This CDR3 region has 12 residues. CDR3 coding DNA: TGTGCCAGCAGTTTAGGGGGGAATGAGCAGTTCTTC. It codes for CASSLGGNEQFF.